Below are 13 T cell receptor beta chains sequenced from a single sample in a study of blood T cell repertoires in COVID-19. The repertoire was sequenced with immunoSEQ multiplex PCR; TCRdb's copy has only in-frame clones and lacks some. The sample gives roughly 250,000 clones, around four fifths of which show up once; about 6.3% is in the top ten. Sequencing input: peripheral blood. The receptors were gathered from a woman aged 55-75 years with active or convalescent COVID-19.

V usage is TRBV5-1 and J usage is TRBJ1-1, with 9 bases lining up with TRBD1. V was pared by 5 bases and J by 3 bases, with 14 bases of the junction left unmatched. This CDR3 region has 17 residues. In germline, CDR1 is SGHRS, CDR2 YFSETQ. CDR3 residues: CASRGGTGYGADTEAFF. The CDR3 nucleotides read TGCGCCAGCAGAGGAGGGACAGGGTATGGGGCAGACACTGAAGCTTTCTTT.

The rearrangement uses TRBV11-2 and TRBJ1-3, with a weak D call TRBD1 (5 bases). Germline lookup yields CDR1 SGHAT and CDR2 FQNNGV. There are 17 residues in the CDR3. Trimming shortened V by 0 bases and J by 0 bases, and 12 bases separated the two germline ends. The CDR3 region is CASSLDSGGSSGNTIYF. In DNA form, the CDR3 reads TGTGCCAGCAGCTTAGATTCGGGGGGAAGCTCTGGAAACACCATATATTTT.

This clone was seen more than once but under ten times. The chain links TRBV7-2 to TRBJ2-7; D is ambiguous. CDR3 size: 13 residues. Germline CDR1 and CDR2: SGHTA and FQGNSA. Trimming shortened V by 4 bases and J by 0 bases, and 7 bases separated the two germline ends. Here the CDR3 reads CASSWRGSYEQYV. In nucleotides, the CDR3 is TGTGCCAGCAGCTGGCGAGGCTCCTACGAGCAGTACGTC.

This clone was seen a single time. V usage is TRBV4-2 and J usage is TRBJ2-7, with a possible D match to TRBD2 (6 bases). Looked up from germline, CDR1 is LGHNA and CDR2 is YNFKEQ. Trimming cost V 0 bases and J 1 base, with 16 bases left between them. This CDR3 contains 17 residues. This CDR3 reads CASSQDNYSEGSYEQYF. As DNA, the CDR3 is TGTGCCAGCAGCCAAGATAACTACTCGGAGGGTTCCTACGAGCAGTACTTC.

The J gene is TRBJ1-3, the V gene TRBV7-9; unclear D gene. This CDR3 region has 15 residues. Germline lookup yields CDR1 SEHNR and CDR2 FQNEAQ (reference sequence). Trimming stripped 1 base from V and 4 bases from J, with 11 bases between. The CDR3 reads CASSLDSFRGNTIYF. The CDR3 nucleotides read TGTGCCAGCAGCTTAGACAGCTTTAGGGGAAACACCATATATTTT.

The chain links TRBV15 to TRBJ2-5; 8 bases are a match to TRBD2. Per germline, CDR1 LNHNV and CDR2 YYDKDF (reference sequence). V lost 5 bases and J lost 4; bases outside the gene matches: 6. This CDR3 contains 14 residues. The CDR3 spells CATSESGGPETQYF. The DNA for the CDR3 is TGTGCCACCAGCGAGTCGGGGGGGCCAGAGACCCAGTACTTC.

This chain connects TRBV25-1 to TRBJ2-1, with 11 nucleotides matching TRBD2. CDR1 and CDR2 from the germline V gene are MGHDK and SYGVNS. The CDR3 is made up of 15 amino acids. Losses at the gene ends were 2 bases for V and 8 bases for J; bases not matched to a gene: 5. In DNA form, the CDR3 reads TGTGCCAGCAGTGAAGAGGCTAGCGGGAGGCATGAGCAGTTCTTC. Translation gives CASSEEASGRHEQFF.

This rearrangement joins TRBV7-2 to TRBJ1-1; TRBD1 aligns across 8 bases. The CDR3 extends over 14 amino acids. With V trimmed by 0 bases and J by 3 bases, 0 bases remained unmatched. CDR1 SGHTA and CDR2 FQGNSA come from the germline V gene. DNA for the CDR3: TGTGCCAGCAGCTTAGCCAGGGGGCACACTGAAGCTTTCTTT. Protein: CASSLARGHTEAFF.

This chain uses TRBV3-1 (or the pseudogene TRBV3-2) with TRBJ2-7; a possible D gene is TRBD1 (6 bases). This CDR3 spans 13 amino acids. Germline V gene data show CDR1 as LGHDT and CDR2 as YNNKEL (reference sequence). The V end was cut by 1 base, the J end by 7 bases, with 11 bases between. This CDR3 is CASSQATGLEQYF. CDR3 bases: TGTGCCAGCAGCCAAGCCACAGGGCTAGAGCAGTACTTC.

The chain joins TRBV6-5 to TRBJ1-1; D gene unclear. This CDR3 contains 11 residues. Germline values: CDR1 MNHEY, CDR2 SVGAGI. Trimming cost V 6 bases and J 7 bases, with 9 bases left between them. The CDR3 here is CASSRGFEAFF. DNA of the CDR3: TGTGCCAGCAGCCGCGGTTTTGAAGCTTTCTTT.

This chain joins TRBV19 and TRBJ1-1; 7 nucleotides align to TRBD1. The J segment lost 4 bases and the V segment lost 3 bases, leaving 8 bases of the junction unmatched. CDR1 is LNHDA, CDR2 SQIVND, per germline (reference sequence). The CDR3 contains 15 residues. The CDR3 protein is CASSINGRGVTEAFF. As DNA, the CDR3 is TGTGCCAGTAGTATTAACGGCAGGGGGGTCACTGAAGCTTTCTTT.

This sequence joins TRBV25-1 and TRBJ2-2, with D possibly matching TRBD2 (6 bases). CDR3 length equals 17 residues. V gave up 0 bases and J gave up 4 bases, with 15 bases separating them. Germline CDR1 and CDR2: MGHDK and SYGVNS. This CDR3 is CASSEYPVGGSTGELFF. CDR3 nucleotides: TGTGCCAGCAGTGAATACCCGGTCGGAGGGAGCACCGGGGAGCTGTTTTTT.

V and J are TRBV5-1 and TRBJ1-1; D may be TRBD1 (6 bases). With 4 bases removed from V and 1 base from J, the gap between germline ends came to 14 bases. This CDR3 is 15 amino acids long. CDR1 SGHRS and CDR2 YFSETQ come from the germline V gene. The CDR3 spells CASSPGGGGNTEAFF. The CDR3 DNA follows: TGCGCCAGCAGCCCGGGTGGGGGCGGGAACACTGAAGCTTTCTTT.